The present TCR beta chain was sequenced within a study of blood T cell repertoires in COVID-19. Study in general: Whether acute or convalescent, the COVID-19 samples came from the United States, Italy and Spain.

There are 14 residues in the CDR3. In the source study's methods: By means of reference gene primer amplification, nucleated cell counts were estimated. The data were produced by immunoSEQ multiplex PCR, yet TCRdb's version contains in-frame clones alone and is incomplete. The DNA gave D and trimming, while V, J and clone size come from that table. The sample shows approximately 300,000 clones, about nine tenths of them seen only once. Allocation to cohorts depended on clinical history reported by the participants. Cohort 3 donors counted as recovered after two negative PCRs, clearance, or resolved symptoms.

The J gene is TRBJ2-7, the V gene TRBV21-1; no DNA check was done on the table's D call, TRBD1. TRBV21-1 is shown as a pseudogene. Material: PBMCs or T cells enriched from blood (not recorded which). The TCR was taken from a man aged 55 to 69 who had recovered from COVID-19. CDR3 in DNA: TGTGCCAGCGGGGACAGGTATCCTTCTTACGAGCAGTACTTC. Translation gives CASGDRYPSYEQYF.